This T cell receptor beta chain was profiled in a study of monozygotic twins with inflammatory bowel disease. Whole-study findings and limits: The analysis yielded no support for one strong signal or clonotype associated with IBD. Discordant twins showed the same repertoire similarity as concordant twins, possibly from limited power.

Addition of UMIs with a 6-nucleotide sample barcode was achieved by template switching. Each of TCRalpha and TCRbeta cDNA went through two nested PCRs, lasting approximately 16 and 9 cycles. TCRdb derives one entry per CDR3 protein from the 5' RACE reads, leaving out DNA. Its clone listing holds around 450,000 distinct CDR3 sequences. On this clonotype itself: Its target is unknown.

The CDR3 is 13 residues long. Germline V CDR1 and CDR2: SGHRS, YFSETQ. The J gene is TRBJ1-5, the V gene TRBV5-1. This sequence originates from a human donor with ulcerative colitis or Crohn's disease, or a healthy co-twin of an affected twin (not recorded which). Input material: blood. The CDR3 region is CASSPHSNQPQHF.